This TCR beta chain was documented in a study of beta chain features in type 1 diabetes. Study-level results: The analysis here could not establish whether HLA type shapes TCRB rearrangement. A moderate, significant TCRB CDR3 shortening appeared in type 1 diabetes across four CD4+ subsets.

Isolated RNA was reverse transcribed in full, so expressed TCRB transcripts were sequenced. Sequenced by immunoSEQ multiplex PCR; TCRdb stores in-frame clones only, minus some. The table has about 150,000 clones, 8.1% seen once. CDR3 size: 15 residues. V shed 6 bases and J 1 base; nucleotides not matched to a gene: 7. CDR1 is SNHLY and CDR2 is FYNNEI in the germline V gene. The sample holds a few counts of this clone. Antigen: not known. Sequencing was done on a sample of central memory CD4+ T cells from blood. The clonotype originates from a man between 18 and 35 years old in good health. The genes are TRBV2 and TRBJ2-3; the match to TRBD2 covers 7 bases. In nucleotides, the CDR3 is TGTGCCAGCAGCCGGCGGGAGTCCGGCACAGATACGCAGTATTTT. Protein sequence: CASSRRESGTDTQYF.